One and the same sample provided the 9 T cell receptor beta chains below, sequenced in a study of shared clonotypes between healthy human individuals. Repertoires were generated with immunoSEQ multiplex PCR, while TCRdb's copy carries only in-frame clones and drops some. The sample lists about 600,000 clones; approximately 97% were seen once. Sequencing was performed on naive CD4+ T cells sorted from blood. The subset is: CD45RA+ positively selected. These receptors all come from a woman aged 30 to 39 in good health.

The rearrangement uses TRBV2 and TRBJ1-5; 7 bases fit TRBD1. Germline loops: CDR1 SNHLY, CDR2 FYNNEI. The V and J ends lost 3 bases and 3 bases, in that order; junction bases with no gene match: 5. The CDR3 is 15 residues long. The CDR3 nucleotides read TGTGCCAGCAGTGACCAGGGGGGAGACAATCAGCCCCAGCATTTT. Protein sequence: CASSDQGGDNQPQHF.

The chain has TRBV18 and TRBJ1-4; 8 positions match TRBD1. The germline gives CDR1 KGHSH, CDR2 LQKENI. V was clipped by 3 bases and J by 8 bases; unmatched bases: 8. CDR3 length: 15 residues. CDR3 in amino acids: CASSPGQGSQEKLFF. DNA of the CDR3: TGTGCCAGCTCACCTGGACAGGGATCGCAGGAAAAACTGTTTTTT.

J is TRBJ2-5 and V is TRBV15; the D gene is possibly TRBD2 (5 bases). The CDR3 is made up of 13 amino acids. The germline gives CDR1 LNHNV, CDR2 YYDKDF (reference sequence). The germline V and J ends were trimmed by 3 bases and 2 bases, with 7 bases remaining between them. The CDR3: CATSSGIQETQYF. CDR3 nucleotides: TGTGCCACCAGCAGCGGGATTCAAGAGACCCAGTACTTC.

The CDR3 bases are TGTGCCAGCAGCTTGGGACTAGCGGGAACCTACGAGCAGTACTTC. Amino acids: CASSLGLAGTYEQYF. The genes are TRBV5-8 and TRBJ2-7, with 11 bases matching TRBD2. The CDR3 extends over 15 amino acids. CDR1 and CDR2 (germline): SGHTS, YDEGEE. Unmatched junction bases numbered 1, after V lost 0 bases and J lost 2 bases.

The chain uses TRBV5-4 and TRBJ2-5; 13 positions agree with TRBD2. This CDR3 has 15 residues. Germline CDR1 reads SGHNT; CDR2 reads YYREEE (reference sequence). The ends lost 5 bases at V and 2 bases at J; junction bases unmatched: 3. The DNA for the CDR3 is TGTGCCAGCAGTCCACTAGCGGGAGGGCAAGAGACCCAGTACTTC. This sequence encodes CASSPLAGGQETQYF. The whole variable domain, remainder taken from reference TRBV5-4 and TRBJ2-5, is ETGVTQSPTHLIKTRGQQVTLRCSSQSGHNTVSWYQQALGQGPQFIFQYYREEENGRGNFPPRFSGLQFPNYSSELNVNALELDDSALYLCASSPLAGGQETQYFGPGTRLLVL.

The chain links TRBV5-1 to TRBJ1-4; D ambiguous. V lost 4 bases and J lost 0, with 10 bases in between. The CDR3 length is 15 residues. Germline CDR1 reads SGHRS; CDR2 reads YFSETQ. The CDR3 protein is CASSDPEATNEKLFF. CDR3 DNA sequence: TGCGCCAGCAGCGACCCGGAAGCAACTAATGAAAAACTGTTTTTT.

This chain uses TRBV2 with TRBJ1-2; 9 bases fit TRBD1. The CDR3 runs 13 residues. The ends lost 7 bases at V and 7 bases at J; junction bases unmatched: 7. Looked up from germline, CDR1 is SNHLY and CDR2 is FYNNEI. The CDR3 DNA reads as TGTGCCAGCACCGGGGACAGGGTGGGTGGCTACACCTTC. Translated: CASTGDRVGGYTF.

The chain links TRBV16 to TRBJ2-4; 8 positions match TRBD2. CDR1 is KGHSY, CDR2 FQNENV, per germline. CDR3 size: 16 residues. Trimming cost V 0 bases and J 10 bases; bases outside gene matches: 11. The CDR3 loop is CASSQSQAGDGYIQYF. The CDR3 DNA reads TGTGCCAGCAGCCAATCCCAAGCGGGAGATGGGTATATTCAGTACTTC.

This clone has only one observation. The chain employs TRBV7-2 and TRBJ2-4; the D is unclear. The CDR3 spans 12 residues. V was trimmed by 0 bases and J by 9 bases, leaving 6 bases between them. The germline V gene has CDR1 SGHTA and CDR2 FQGNSA. DNA for the CDR3: TGTGCCAGCAGCTTAGCGTCTGGCATTCAGTACTTC. It encodes CASSLASGIQYF.